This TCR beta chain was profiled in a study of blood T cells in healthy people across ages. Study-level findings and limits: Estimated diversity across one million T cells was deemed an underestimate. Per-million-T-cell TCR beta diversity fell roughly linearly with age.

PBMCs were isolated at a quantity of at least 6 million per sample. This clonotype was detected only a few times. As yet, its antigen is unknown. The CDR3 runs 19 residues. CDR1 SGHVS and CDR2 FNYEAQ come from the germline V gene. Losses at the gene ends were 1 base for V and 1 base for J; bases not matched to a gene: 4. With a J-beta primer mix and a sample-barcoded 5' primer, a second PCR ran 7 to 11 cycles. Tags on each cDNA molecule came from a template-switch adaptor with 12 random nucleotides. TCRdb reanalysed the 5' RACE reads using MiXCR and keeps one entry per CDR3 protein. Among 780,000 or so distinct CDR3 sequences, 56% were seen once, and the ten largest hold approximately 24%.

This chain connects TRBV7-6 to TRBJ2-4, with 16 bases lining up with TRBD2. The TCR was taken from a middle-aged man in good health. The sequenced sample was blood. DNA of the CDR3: TGTGCCAGCAGCTTAGGGGGACTAGCGGGAGGGCCCGCCAAAAACATTCAGTACTTC. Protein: CASSLGGLAGGPAKNIQYF.